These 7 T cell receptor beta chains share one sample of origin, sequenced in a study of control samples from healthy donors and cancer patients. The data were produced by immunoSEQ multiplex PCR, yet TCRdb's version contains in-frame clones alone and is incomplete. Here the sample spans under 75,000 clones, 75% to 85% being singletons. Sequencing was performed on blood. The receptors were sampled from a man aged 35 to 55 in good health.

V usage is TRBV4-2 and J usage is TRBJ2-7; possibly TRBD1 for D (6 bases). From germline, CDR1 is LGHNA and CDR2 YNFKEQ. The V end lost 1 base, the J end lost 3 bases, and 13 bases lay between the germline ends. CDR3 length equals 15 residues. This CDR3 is CASSQALGGRYEQYF. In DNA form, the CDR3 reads TGTGCCAGCAGCCAAGCCCTAGGGGGTCGCTACGAGCAGTACTTC.

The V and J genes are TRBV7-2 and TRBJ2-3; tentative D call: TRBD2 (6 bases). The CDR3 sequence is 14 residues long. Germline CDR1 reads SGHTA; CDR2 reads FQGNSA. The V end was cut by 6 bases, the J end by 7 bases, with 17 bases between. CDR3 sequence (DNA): TGTGCCAGCAGTCCGGGACTCGCTGGGAATACGCAGTATTTT. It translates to CASSPGLAGNTQYF.

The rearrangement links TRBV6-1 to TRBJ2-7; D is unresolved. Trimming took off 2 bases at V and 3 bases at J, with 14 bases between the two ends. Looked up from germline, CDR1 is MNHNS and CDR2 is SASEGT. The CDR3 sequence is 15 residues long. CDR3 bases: TGTGCCAGCAGTGAAAGGACGGGTTGGCGCTACGAGCAGTACTTC. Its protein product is CASSERTGWRYEQYF.

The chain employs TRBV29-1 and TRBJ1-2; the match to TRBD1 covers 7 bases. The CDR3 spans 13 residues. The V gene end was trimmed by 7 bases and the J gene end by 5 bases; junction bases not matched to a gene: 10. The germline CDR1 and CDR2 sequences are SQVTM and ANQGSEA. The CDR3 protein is CSAMDRRAYGYTF. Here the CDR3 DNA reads TGCAGCGCCATGGACAGGAGGGCGTATGGCTACACCTTC.

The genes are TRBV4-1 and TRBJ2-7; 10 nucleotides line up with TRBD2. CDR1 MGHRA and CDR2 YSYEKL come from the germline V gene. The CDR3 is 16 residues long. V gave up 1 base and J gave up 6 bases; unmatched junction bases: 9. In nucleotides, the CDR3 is TGCGCCAGCAGCCAAGCCCAGGGGACTAGCGAGGGCGAGCAGTACTTC. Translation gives CASSQAQGTSEGEQYF.

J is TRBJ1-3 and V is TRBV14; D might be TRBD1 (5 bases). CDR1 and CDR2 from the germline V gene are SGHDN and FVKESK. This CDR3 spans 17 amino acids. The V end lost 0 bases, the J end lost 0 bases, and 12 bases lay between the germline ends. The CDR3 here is CASSQDAGSSSGNTIYF. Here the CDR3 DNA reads TGTGCCAGCAGCCAAGATGCAGGGTCCAGCTCTGGAAACACCATATATTTT.

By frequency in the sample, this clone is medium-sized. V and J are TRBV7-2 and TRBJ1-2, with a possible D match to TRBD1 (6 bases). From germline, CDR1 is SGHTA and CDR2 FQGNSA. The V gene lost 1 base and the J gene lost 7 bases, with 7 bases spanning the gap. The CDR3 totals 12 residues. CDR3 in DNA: TGTGCCAGCAGCTTAGACAGGGCTGGCTACACCTTC. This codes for CASSLDRAGYTF.